The next 16 T cell receptor beta chains were all read from a single sample in a study of beta chain features in type 1 diabetes. All of the isolated RNA was reverse transcribed, so expressed TCRB transcripts were sequenced. Assay: immunoSEQ multiplex PCR; the TCRdb copy retains only in-frame clones and omits some. This sample has fewer than 900,000 clones, with 15% to 20% found just once. Material: naive CD4+ T cells from blood. The receptors were sampled from a woman younger than 35 in good health.

This rearrangement joins TRBV5-1 to TRBJ2-6; no reliable D call. Germline lookup yields CDR1 SGHRS and CDR2 YFSETQ. The CDR3 totals 16 residues. V lost 2 bases, J lost 0 bases, and 9 bases lay in between. CDR3 loop: CASSLEKSSGANVLTF. The CDR3 nucleotides are TGCGCCAGCAGCTTAGAGAAGAGCTCTGGGGCCAACGTCCTGACTTTC.

This clone was counted between two and nine times. The rearrangement joins TRBV7-8 to TRBJ2-2, with TRBD1 as a possible D gene (6 bases). V lost 5 bases and J lost 6, with 28 bases in between. Germline V gene data show CDR1 as SGHVS and CDR2 as FQNEAQ. This CDR3 is built from 19 residues. CDR3 sequence: CASSRRIVQGYIGAGELFF. The DNA for the CDR3 is TGTGCCAGCAGCCGGAGGATCGTACAGGGTTATATTGGCGCCGGGGAGCTGTTTTTT.

V is TRBV20-1 and J is TRBJ2-7; the D is unclear. There are 11 residues in the CDR3. Trimming took off 4 bases at V and 6 bases at J, with 10 bases between the two ends. Germline V gene sequence: CDR1 DFQATT, CDR2 SNEGSKA (reference sequence). CDR3 region: CSATVISEQYF. For the CDR3, the DNA is TGCAGTGCTACCGTCATAAGCGAGCAGTACTTC.

This rearrangement joins TRBV4-3 to TRBJ2-5; TRBD2 aligns across 8 bases. V gave up 0 bases and J gave up 5 bases; unmatched junction bases: 5. The CDR3 consists of 15 residues. Germline V gene data show CDR1 as LGHNA and CDR2 as YSLEER. This CDR3 reads CASSQDRGLVETQYF. CDR3 DNA sequence: TGCGCCAGCAGCCAAGATCGGGGACTAGTTGAGACCCAGTACTTC.

The genes are TRBV29-1 and TRBJ2-5, with 8 bases lining up with TRBD2. Trimming cost V 5 bases and J 5 bases; bases outside gene matches: 13. The CDR3 contains 15 residues. The germline V gene has CDR1 SQVTM and CDR2 ANQGSEA. The DNA for the CDR3 is TGCAGCGTTAGGCCCCAGGGGACTAGTCTCGAGACCCAGTACTTC. It translates to CSVRPQGTSLETQYF.

V and J are TRBV27 and TRBJ1-5; no firm D call. CDR1 and CDR2 (germline): MNHEY, SMNVEV (reference sequence). V was shortened by 1 base and J by 5 bases, with 9 bases between the two germline ends. The CDR3 runs to 14 residues. Written as DNA, the CDR3 is TGTGCCAGCAGTTTATGGGCAGAGTATCAGCCCCAGCATTTT. Its protein is CASSLWAEYQPQHF.

CDR3 amino acids: CASSGSGGVYGYTF. CDR3 nucleotides: TGTGCCAGCAGTGGGTCAGGGGGGGTCTATGGCTACACCTTC. This rearrangement joins TRBV2 to TRBJ1-2; 7 nucleotides line up with TRBD1. CDR1 and CDR2 from the germline V gene are SNHLY and FYNNEI. V lost 4 bases to trimming and J lost 4 bases; unmatched junction nucleotides: 6. The CDR3 has 14 residues.

The chain couples TRBV7-9 to TRBJ2-5, with D possibly being TRBD1 or TRBD2 (5 bases each). Trimming pared 2 bases from V and 4 bases from J, leaving 8 bases between. Germline assignment: CDR1 SEHNR and CDR2 FQNEAQ (reference sequence). The CDR3 is made up of 13 amino acids. This CDR3 is CASSLFGTETQYF. The CDR3 DNA reads as TGTGCCAGCAGCTTATTCGGGACAGAGACCCAGTACTTC.

The chain recombines TRBV2 with TRBJ1-2; D remains unclear. Trimming took 4 bases from V and 8 from J, leaving 11 bases between them. The germline V gene has CDR1 SNHLY and CDR2 FYNNEI. The CDR3 is 12 residues long. CDR3 sequence (DNA): TGTGCCAGCAGTGTAGCGGGGAGCGGCTACACCTTC. Translating it yields CASSVAGSGYTF.

This clone has just a few counts. The chain joins TRBV28 to TRBJ2-1, with TRBD2 matching 14 bases. The CDR3 is 16 amino acids. Germline CDR1 reads MDHEN; CDR2 reads SYDVKM. Trimming at V came to 3 bases and at J to 8 bases, leaving 6 bases not matched to a gene. CDR3 sequence: CASSLVGTSGSYEQFF. CDR3 nucleotide sequence: TGTGCCAGCAGTTTGGTTGGGACTAGCGGGAGCTATGAGCAGTTCTTC.

The chain uses TRBV7-9 and TRBJ2-3; no firm D call. Germline lookup yields CDR1 SEHNR and CDR2 FQNEAQ (reference sequence). This CDR3 is built from 16 residues. The V and J ends lost 4 bases and 2 bases respectively, with 16 bases between them. Here the CDR3 reads CASSSAVGATTDTQYF. CDR3 in DNA: TGTGCCAGCAGCTCGGCGGTGGGCGCAACCACAGATACGCAGTATTTT.

Only a few counts were recorded for this clone. Other nucleotide sequences from this sample produce the same CDR3. The J gene is TRBJ1-1, the V gene TRBV5-1, with D tentatively TRBD1 (6 bases). The V gene's germline CDR1 is SGHRS and CDR2 YFSETQ. The CDR3 runs 12 residues. V lost 2 bases and J lost 7, with 9 bases in between. CDR3 sequence (DNA): TGCGCCAGCAGCTTACAGGGAAGTGAAGCTTTCTTT. Its protein product is CASSLQGSEAFF.

The sample holds a few counts of this clone. Other DNA sequences of this sample code for an identical CDR3. The chain has TRBV6-6 and TRBJ2-7; TRBD1 matches at 12 bases. Germline CDR1 and CDR2: MNHNY and SVGAGI (reference sequence). The CDR3 contains 16 residues. After removal of 2 bases from V and 4 bases from J, the junction contained 6 bases not matched to a gene. CDR3 in DNA: TGTGCCAGCAGTTACGGGACAGGGGGCCCCTCGTACGAGCAGTACTTC. Translated, it gives CASSYGTGGPSYEQYF.

The chain carries TRBV6-6 and TRBJ1-3, with D unclear. CDR3 length: 13 amino acids. Germline V CDR1 and CDR2: MNHNY, SVGAGI (reference sequence). Trimming stripped 6 bases from V and 1 base from J, with 7 bases between. Written as DNA, the CDR3 is TGTGCCAGCAGCCTAGGGTCTGGAAACACCATATATTTT. Its protein is CASSLGSGNTIYF.

The V and J genes are TRBV5-4 and TRBJ1-1, with D maybe TRBD1 (6 bases). The germline V gene encodes CDR1 SGHNT and CDR2 YYREEE (reference sequence). This CDR3 region has 14 residues. The V end was cut by 0 bases, the J end by 6 bases, with 12 bases between. In DNA, the CDR3 is TGTGCCAGCAGCTTGGAAGACAGGCGCGCTGAAGCTTTCTTT. As protein: CASSLEDRRAEAFF.

This clone was seen a handful of times. This rearrangement joins TRBV7-9 to TRBJ1-1; D not resolved. V gave up 2 bases and J gave up 0 bases, with 10 bases separating them. CDR3 size: 15 residues. Germline-derived CDR1 and CDR2 are SEHNR and FQNEAQ (reference sequence). CDR3 DNA sequence: TGTGCCAGCAGCTTAAGCAGCGGCGTGAACACTGAAGCTTTCTTT. Translating gives CASSLSSGVNTEAFF.